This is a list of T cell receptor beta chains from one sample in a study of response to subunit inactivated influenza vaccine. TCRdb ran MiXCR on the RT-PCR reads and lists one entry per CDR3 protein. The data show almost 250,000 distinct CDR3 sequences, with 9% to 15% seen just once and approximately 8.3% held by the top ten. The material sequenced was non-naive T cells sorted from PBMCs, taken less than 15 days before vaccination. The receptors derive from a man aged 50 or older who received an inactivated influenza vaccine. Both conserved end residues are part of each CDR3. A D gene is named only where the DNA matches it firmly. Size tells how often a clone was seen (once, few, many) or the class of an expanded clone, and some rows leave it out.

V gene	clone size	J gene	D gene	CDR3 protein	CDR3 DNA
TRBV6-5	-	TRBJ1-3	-	CASSSLGAGNTIYF	TGTGCCAGCAGTTCGTTAGGGGCTGGAAACACCATATATTTT
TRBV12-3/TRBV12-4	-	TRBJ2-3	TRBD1	CATSGQVKDTQYF	TGTGCCACCTCGGGACAGGTAAAGGATACGCAGTATTTT
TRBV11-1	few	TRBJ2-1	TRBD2	CASSGRDFAGGSYNEQFF	TGTGCCAGCAGCGGGAGGGATTTTGCGGGAGGGTCGTACAATGAGCAGTTCTTC
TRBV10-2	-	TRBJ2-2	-	CASSSGVDTGELFF	TGCGCCAGCAGTTCAGGGGTTGACACCGGGGAGCTGTTTTTT
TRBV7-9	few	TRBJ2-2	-	CASSRGSGGRTTGELFF	TGTGCCAGCAGCCGTGGGTCCGGGGGCCGGACCACCGGGGAGCTGTTTTTT
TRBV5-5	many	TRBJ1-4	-	CASSLDATNEKLFF	TGTGCCAGCAGCTTAGATGCAACTAATGAAAAACTGTTTTTT
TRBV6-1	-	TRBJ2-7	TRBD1	CASTRGQGYEQYF	TGTGCCAGCACTAGGGGACAGGGCTACGAGCAGTACTTC
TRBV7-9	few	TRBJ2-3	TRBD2	CASSLASGLAGTDTQYF	TGTGCCAGCAGCTTAGCCTCTGGGCTAGCGGGCACAGATACGCAGTATTTT
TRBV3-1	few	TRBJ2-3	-	CASSHKATQQYF	TGTGCCAGCAGCCACAAGGCTACCCAGCAGTATTTT
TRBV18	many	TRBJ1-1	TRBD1	CASSPNDRGIEAFF	TGTGCCAGCTCACCTAACGACAGGGGGATTGAAGCTTTCTTT
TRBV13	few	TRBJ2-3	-	CASSPGGSGSTDTQYF	TGTGCCAGCAGCCCAGGGGGTAGCGGAAGCACAGATACGCAGTATTTT
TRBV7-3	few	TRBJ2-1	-	CASSSTWVSSNEQFF	TGTGCCAGCAGCTCGACGTGGGTCAGTAGCAATGAGCAGTTCTTC
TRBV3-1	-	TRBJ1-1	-	CASSQVRLGGKVRAFF	TGTGCCAGCAGCCAAGTCCGTCTCGGGGGGAAGGTTAGAGCTTTCTTT
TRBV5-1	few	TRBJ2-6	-	CASSPWTGANVLTF	TGCGCCAGCAGCCCATGGACTGGGGCCAACGTCCTGACTTTC
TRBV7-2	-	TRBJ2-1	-	CASSLEYSNNEQFF	TGTGCCAGCAGCTTAGAGTACAGCAACAATGAGCAGTTCTTC
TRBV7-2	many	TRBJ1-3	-	CASSLEVGNGNTIYF	TGTGCCAGCAGCTTAGAAGTGGGCAACGGAAACACCATATATTTT
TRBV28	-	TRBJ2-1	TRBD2	CASSLREGGRNEQFF	TGTGCCAGCAGCCTCCGGGAGGGAGGGCGCAATGAGCAGTTCTTC
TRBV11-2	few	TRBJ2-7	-	CASSVPGTRSYEQYF	TGTGCCAGCAGCGTCCCCGGGACAAGATCCTACGAGCAGTACTTC
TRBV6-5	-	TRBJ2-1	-	CASSLGRDGRVGNEQFF	TGTGCCAGCAGTTTGGGGCGGGACGGTCGGGTTGGCAATGAGCAGTTCTTC
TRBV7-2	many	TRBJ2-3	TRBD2	CASSLVAGSTDTQYF	TGTGCCAGCAGCTTAGTAGCGGGGAGCACAGATACGCAGTATTTT
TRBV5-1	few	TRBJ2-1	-	CASSSRGGRYNEQFF	TGCGCCAGCAGCTCTCGTGGGGGTAGATACAATGAGCAGTTCTTC
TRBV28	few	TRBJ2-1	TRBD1	CASSSRDRGGYEQFF	TGTGCCAGCAGTTCTCGGGACAGGGGAGGTTATGAGCAGTTCTTC
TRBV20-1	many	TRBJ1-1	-	CSARVRALSNTEAFF	TGCAGTGCTAGAGTAAGGGCACTATCGAACACTGAAGCTTTCTTT
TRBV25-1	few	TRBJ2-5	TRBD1	CASSTGTAETQYF	TGTGCCAGCAGCACAGGGACAGCAGAGACCCAGTACTTC
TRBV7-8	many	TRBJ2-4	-	CASSLEPGERVKNIQYF	TGTGCCAGCAGCTTAGAACCTGGGGAGAGGGTCAAAAACATTCAGTACTTC
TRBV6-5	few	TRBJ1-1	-	CASSYSLNANTEAFF	TGTGCCAGCAGTTACTCTTTGAATGCGAACACTGAAGCTTTCTTT
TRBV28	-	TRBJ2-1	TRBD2	CASSPLGLAGEYEQFF	TGTGCCAGCAGTCCCCTCGGACTAGCGGGGGAATACGAGCAGTTCTTC
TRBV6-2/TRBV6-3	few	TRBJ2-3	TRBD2	CASRTYSGTTDTQYF	TGTGCCAGCAGAACCTATAGCGGGACCACAGATACGCAGTATTTT
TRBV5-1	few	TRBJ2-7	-	CASSPLTSGTTYEQYF	TGCGCCAGCAGCCCTCTAACCTCCGGGACGACCTACGAGCAGTACTTC
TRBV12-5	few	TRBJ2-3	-	CASGLSTGSTDTQYF	TGTGCTAGTGGTTTGTCGACGGGTAGCACAGATACGCAGTATTTT
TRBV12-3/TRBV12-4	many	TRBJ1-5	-	CASSHGTPPQHF	TGTGCCAGCAGCCACGGGACTCCGCCCCAGCATTTT
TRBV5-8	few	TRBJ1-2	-	CASSLAAGIVTNYGYTF	TGTGCCAGCAGCTTGGCGGCAGGGATTGTGACTAACTATGGCTACACCTTC
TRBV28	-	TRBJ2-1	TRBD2	CASSLYGRPYNEQFF	TGTGCCAGCAGTTTGTACGGGAGGCCCTACAATGAGCAGTTCTTC
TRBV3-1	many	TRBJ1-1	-	CASSRLNTEAFF	TGTGCCAGCAGCCGACTGAACACTGAAGCTTTCTTT
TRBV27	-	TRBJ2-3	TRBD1	CASSAPRGPDTQYF	TGTGCCAGCAGTGCTCCGAGGGGGCCGGATACGCAGTATTTT
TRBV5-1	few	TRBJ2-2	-	CASSWSGNANTGELFF	TGCGCCAGCAGCTGGTCCGGGAACGCGAACACCGGGGAGCTGTTTTTT
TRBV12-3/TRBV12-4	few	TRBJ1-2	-	CASSHRVSYGYTF	TGTGCCAGCAGCCACCGGGTCAGTTATGGCTACACCTTC
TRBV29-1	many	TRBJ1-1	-	CSVFTVNTEAFF	TGCAGCGTTTTTACAGTGAACACTGAAGCTTTCTTT
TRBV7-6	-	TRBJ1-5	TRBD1	CASSPTGGFQPQHF	TGTGCCAGCAGCCCGACAGGGGGCTTTCAGCCCCAGCATTTT
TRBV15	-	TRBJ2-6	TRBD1	CATSISRDRGLSGANVLTF	TGTGCCACCAGCATTTCTCGGGACAGGGGGCTCTCTGGGGCCAACGTCCTGACTTTC
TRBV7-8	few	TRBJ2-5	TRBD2	CASRVLAGLQETQYF	TGTGCCAGCAGAGTCCTAGCGGGACTACAAGAGACCCAGTACTTC
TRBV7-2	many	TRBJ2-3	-	CASSSSGGDGGTDTQYF	TGTGCCAGCAGCTCGTCGGGGGGCGATGGTGGCACAGATACGCAGTATTTT
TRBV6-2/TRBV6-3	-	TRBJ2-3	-	CASSYPSEYTDTQYF	TGTGCCAGCAGTTATCCCTCGGAATACACAGATACGCAGTATTTT
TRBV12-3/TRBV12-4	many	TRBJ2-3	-	CASSLQLSTDTQYF	TGTGCCAGCAGTTTACAGCTTAGCACAGATACGCAGTATTTT
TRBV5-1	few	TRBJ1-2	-	CASSLVTDASYGYTF	TGCGCCAGCAGCTTGGTGACAGACGCTAGCTATGGCTACACCTTC
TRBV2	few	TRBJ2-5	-	CASSTGLRGTQYF	TGTGCCAGCAGTACCGGGCTCAGGGGGACCCAGTACTTC
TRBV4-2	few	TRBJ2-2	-	CASSQVGQGDTGELFF	TGTGCCAGCAGCCAAGTAGGGCAGGGTGACACCGGGGAGCTGTTTTTT
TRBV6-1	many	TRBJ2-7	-	CATDTGSLSYEQYF	TGTGCCACCGACACAGGGAGCCTCTCCTACGAGCAGTACTTC
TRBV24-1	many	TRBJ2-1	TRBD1	CATSDSLPQQGSHYNEQFF	TGTGCCACCAGTGATTCACTACCACAACAGGGGTCCCACTACAATGAGCAGTTCTTC